The next 20 T cell receptor beta chains were all read from a single sample in a study of shared clonotypes between healthy human individuals. Clones were read by immunoSEQ multiplex PCR, and TCRdb kept only the in-frame ones, dropping some. The repertoire holds over 2 million clones, with roughly 96% as singletons. The sample consisted of naive CD4+ T cells sorted from blood. As to subset: CD45RA+ positively selected. The receptor set was obtained from a man aged 18 to 29 in good health.

The chain is built from TRBV9 and TRBJ2-1; TRBD2 might be the D (6 bases). V was trimmed by 4 bases and J by 3 bases, leaving 23 bases between them. CDR3 length: 18 amino acids. Germline assignment: CDR1 SGDLS and CDR2 YYNGEE. CDR3 coding DNA: TGTGCCAGCAGCCCTAGGAGGGGCTTAGGCGGGATCTACAATGAGCAGTTCTTC. This encodes CASSPRRGLGGIYNEQFF. Complete variable domain (other parts from reference TRBV9 and TRBJ2-1): DSGVTQTPKHLITATGQRVTLRCSPRSGDLSVYWYQQSLDQGLQFLIQYYNGEERAKGNILERFSAQQFPDLHSELNLSSLELGDSALYFCASSPRRGLGGIYNEQFFGPGTRLTVL.

This clone appeared a single time. The chain is built from TRBV7-9 and TRBJ1-5; 7 bases align to TRBD1. J lost 16 bases, V lost 2 bases, and 11 bases had no gene match. The CDR3 contains 13 residues. Germline V gene data show CDR1 as SEHNR and CDR2 as FQNEAQ (reference sequence). The CDR3 loop is CASSLPGPGQKHF. CDR3 nucleotides: TGTGCCAGCAGCTTACCGGGACCGGGACAGAAACATTTT.

This clone is a singleton in its sample. The chain uses TRBV5-1 and TRBJ2-7, with TRBD1 identical over 7 bases. Trimming at V came to 3 bases and at J to 0 bases, leaving 6 bases not matched to a gene. The CDR3 length is 15 residues. Germline CDR1 and CDR2: SGHRS and YFSETQ. DNA of the CDR3: TGCGCCAGCAGCTCGGGACAGTTGAGCTCCTACGAGCAGTACTTC. It translates to CASSSGQLSSYEQYF.

The genes are TRBV5-6 and TRBJ2-5, with D possibly being TRBD2 (6 bases). The CDR3 length is 12 residues. The germline V gene has CDR1 SGHDT and CDR2 YYEEEE. The germline V and J ends were trimmed by 3 bases and 5 bases, with 8 bases remaining between them. Written as DNA, the CDR3 is TGTGCCAGCAGCTGGGGACTTGAGACCCAGTACTTC. As protein: CASSWGLETQYF.

The chain employs TRBV6-5 and TRBJ1-5; 8 nucleotides align to TRBD1. After removal of 6 bases from V and 6 bases from J, the junction contained 7 bases not matched to a gene. Per the germline V gene, CDR1 is MNHEY and CDR2 is SVGAGI. The CDR3 is made up of 14 amino acids. The CDR3 coding sequence is TGTGCCAGCAGCCCACGGACAGGGTTTCAGCCCCAGCATTTT. As protein: CASSPRTGFQPQHF.

The gene calls are TRBV6-1 and TRBJ2-7; a possible D gene is TRBD1 (7 bases). The V end was cut by 7 bases, the J end by 2 bases, with 15 bases between. The germline CDR1 and CDR2 sequences are MNHNS and SASEGT. The CDR3 sequence is 14 residues long. In DNA form, the CDR3 reads TGTGCCAGCACCCCCGGCAGGGGGGCCTACGAGCAGTACTTC. It codes for CASTPGRGAYEQYF.

As regards this clone: Other DNA variants within this sample encode the same CDR3. V usage is TRBV5-1 and J usage is TRBJ2-2; perhaps TRBD2 as D (6 bases). The CDR3 runs to 13 residues. V gave up 5 bases and J gave up 1 base, with 6 bases separating them. From germline, CDR1 is SGHRS and CDR2 YFSETQ. The CDR3 DNA reads TGCGCCAGCAGTAGCGGGAACACCGGGGAGCTGTTTTTT. It translates to CASSSGNTGELFF.

Worth noting for this clone: The sample has other DNA sequences that encode this CDR3 too. The chain joins TRBV6-5 to TRBJ1-2; D gene uncertain. Trimming pared 0 bases from V and 4 bases from J, leaving 6 bases between. The CDR3 is 13 amino acids. Germline V gene lookup returns CDR1 MNHEY and CDR2 SVGAGI. For the CDR3, the DNA is TGTGCCAGCAGTTACTCAGACCGCTATGGCTACACCTTC. This gives the protein CASSYSDRYGYTF.

The rearrangement uses TRBV9 and TRBJ2-7, with D possibly TRBD2 on 6 matching bases. V shed 4 bases and J shed 6 bases, with 14 bases lying between them. The CDR3 covers 13 residues. The germline gives CDR1 SGDLS, CDR2 YYNGEE. In DNA form, the CDR3 reads TGTGCCAGCAGCTCCACTACCGGGGGCGAGCAGTACTTC. Protein product: CASSSTTGGEQYF.

This sequence joins TRBV30 and TRBJ1-4; a weak D match, TRBD1 (5 bases). The CDR3 is 15 amino acids. V was pared by 2 bases and J by 6 bases, with 16 bases between. Per the germline V gene, CDR1 is GTSNPN and CDR2 is SVGIG (reference sequence). The CDR3 loop is CAWSRSELGDEKLFF. The CDR3 DNA sequence: TGTGCCTGGAGTAGGTCGGAGTTGGGGGATGAAAAACTGTTTTTT.

The rearrangement joins TRBV5-6 to TRBJ2-7; D is unclear. Trimming pared 2 bases from V and 0 bases from J, leaving 0 bases between. Germline CDR1 is SGHDT and CDR2 is YYEEEE. CDR3 size: 11 residues. The CDR3 sequence is CASSFSYEQYF. The CDR3 DNA follows: TGTGCCAGCAGCTTCTCCTACGAGCAGTACTTC.

This chain links TRBV7-9 with TRBJ2-3; D unresolved. This CDR3 is built from 14 residues. Germline lookup yields CDR1 SEHNR and CDR2 FQNEAQ (reference sequence). V was cut by 5 bases and J by 1 base, with 10 bases left in between. CDR3 bases: TGTGCCAGCAGCCCCATGACGGGCACAGATACGCAGTATTTT. As protein: CASSPMTGTDTQYF.

This clone has only one observation. This sequence joins TRBV30 and TRBJ2-2, with D uncertain. CDR1 is GTSNPN and CDR2 is SVGIG in the germline V gene (reference sequence). The CDR3 runs 13 residues. V lost 3 bases and J lost 6, with 11 bases in between. The CDR3 sequence: CAWSGRPSGELFF. In DNA, the CDR3 is TGTGCCTGGAGCGGTCGGCCGTCCGGGGAGCTGTTTTTT.

To note about this clone: This sample also contains other DNA sequences that code for the same CDR3. V and J are TRBV5-1 and TRBJ2-1, with a weak D call TRBD2 (6 bases). The CDR3 consists of 12 residues. CDR1 is SGHRS, CDR2 YFSETQ, per germline. Trimming removed 0 bases from V and 9 bases from J, with 7 bases in between. The CDR3 loop reads CASSLVGGEQFF. CDR3 nucleotide sequence: TGCGCCAGCAGCTTGGTGGGGGGTGAGCAGTTCTTC.

The chain combines TRBV29-1 with TRBJ1-1, with D perhaps TRBD1 (5 bases). The ends were cut back, 3 bases at V and 3 bases at J, with 11 bases in the middle. From germline, CDR1 is SQVTM and CDR2 ANQGSEA. The CDR3 has 13 residues. The CDR3 nucleotides read TGCAGCGTTGACTCCGGGGGGGACACTGAAGCTTTCTTT. The encoded protein is CSVDSGGDTEAFF.

The chain couples TRBV6-4 to TRBJ1-1; 8 bases match TRBD1. The CDR3 has 15 amino acids. J gave up 1 base and V 5 bases, and 6 bases lay outside the gene matches. CDR1 is MRHNA and CDR2 is SNTAGT in the germline V gene. The CDR3 DNA reads TGTGCCAGCAGTCCTGGGACAGGCCCGAACACTGAAGCTTTCTTT. Translation: CASSPGTGPNTEAFF.

V is TRBV6-1 and J is TRBJ1-3; D may be TRBD1 (6 bases). V was shortened by 4 bases and J by 0 bases, with 10 bases between the two germline ends. This CDR3 is built from 15 residues. Germline V gene lookup returns CDR1 MNHNS and CDR2 SASEGT. This CDR3 is CASSVGHHSGNTIYF. The CDR3 region has the DNA TGTGCCAGCAGTGTGGGACATCACTCTGGAAACACCATATATTTT.

As to this clone: The same CDR3 can be traced to other DNA sequences in this sample. For the CDR3, the DNA is TGTGCCAGCAGCGTAGGTAGGGGAAGCAATCAGCCCCAGCATTTT. Translating gives CASSVGRGSNQPQHF. V gene TRBV9 combines with J gene TRBJ1-5, with D maybe TRBD1 (5 bases). Germline-derived CDR1 and CDR2 are SGDLS and YYNGEE. The CDR3 consists of 15 residues. V lost 0 bases and J 1 base, leaving 8 bases between the germline ends.

The chain combines TRBV11-2 with TRBJ2-2, with D possibly being TRBD1 (6 bases). Germline CDR1 SGHAT, CDR2 FQNNGV. V was cut by 5 bases and J by 7 bases, with 20 bases left in between. The CDR3 has 16 amino acids. CDR3 DNA sequence: TGTGCCAGCAGCCCCGGGACACCTGGCAGTGGCGGGGAGCTGTTTTTT. Translating gives CASSPGTPGSGGELFF.

The chain couples TRBV2 to TRBJ2-7, with D possibly TRBD1 on 5 matching bases. Germline assignment: CDR1 SNHLY and CDR2 FYNNEI. The length of the CDR3 is 13 residues. The V end lost 10 bases, the J end lost 4 bases, and 17 bases lay between the germline ends. CDR3 loop: CATTDSPGYEQYF. In DNA form, the CDR3 reads TGTGCCACCACCGACAGTCCGGGTTACGAGCAGTACTTC.